This entry lists 31 T cell receptor beta chains sequenced from one sample in a study of T cell responses to AZD1222 COVID-19 vaccine. Method: immunoSEQ multiplex PCR; TCRdb's copy keeps in-frame clones and lacks some. The sample has 110,000 to 150,000 clones, approximately 90% seen once. The sample consisted of peripheral blood, taken 28 days after the second AZD1222 dose. These TCRs come from an adult who received the AZD1222 COVID-19 vaccine.

The chain uses TRBV5-1 and TRBJ1-1; 8 bases map to TRBD1. The CDR3 is 15 residues long. V gave up 2 bases and J gave up 1 base; unmatched junction bases: 4. Germline V gene lookup returns CDR1 SGHRS and CDR2 YFSETQ. The CDR3 reads CASSFQGASNTEAFF. CDR3 coding DNA: TGCGCCAGCAGCTTCCAGGGGGCATCGAACACTGAAGCTTTCTTT.

The rearrangement uses TRBV7-6 and TRBJ1-2; D is uncertain. Trimming took off 0 bases at V and 6 bases at J, with 8 bases between the two ends. The CDR3 runs to 13 residues. Germline V gene lookup returns CDR1 SGHVS and CDR2 FNYEAQ. As DNA, the CDR3 is TGTGCCAGCAGCTTAGCCTCGGGGAATGGCTACACCTTC. Protein product: CASSLASGNGYTF.

The chain joins TRBV18 to TRBJ2-7; D is ambiguous. From germline, CDR1 is KGHSH and CDR2 LQKENI. V lost 0 bases to trimming and J lost 3 bases, with 12 bases between them. The CDR3 consists of 15 residues. The CDR3 coding sequence is TGTGCCAGCTCACCACCGCACCAGGCCTTCTACGAGCAGTACTTC. This encodes CASSPPHQAFYEQYF.

The V and J genes are TRBV5-4 and TRBJ2-7; D possibly corresponds to TRBD2 (6 bases). V lost 4 bases to trimming and J lost 4 bases, with 15 bases between them. This CDR3 comprises 14 residues. Germline-derived CDR1 and CDR2 are SGHNT and YYREEE (reference sequence). The CDR3: CASSVISGQYEQYF. The CDR3 DNA is TGTGCCAGCAGCGTAATAAGCGGGCAGTACGAGCAGTACTTC.

This clone appeared a few times. The chain carries TRBV27 and TRBJ2-5; 7 nucleotides agree with TRBD1. The length of the CDR3 is 15 residues. Germline V CDR1 and CDR2: MNHEY, SMNVEV (reference sequence). With V trimmed by 5 bases and J by 5 bases, 11 bases remained unmatched. Here the CDR3 reads CASSHSQGVGETQYF. The CDR3 region has the DNA TGTGCCAGCAGTCACTCCCAGGGGGTCGGGGAGACCCAGTACTTC.

A note on this clone: This sample also contains other DNA sequences that code for the same CDR3. CDR3 in amino acids: CASSLGSGSQPQHF. The CDR3 nucleotides read TGTGCCAGCAGCTTAGGATCAGGGAGTCAGCCCCAGCATTTT. The chain combines TRBV7-2 with TRBJ1-5, with D perhaps TRBD1 (5 bases). The CDR3 has 14 residues. Germline V gene sequence: CDR1 SGHTA, CDR2 FQGNSA. V lost 1 base, J lost 6 bases, and 10 bases lay in between.

This rearrangement joins TRBV2 to TRBJ2-5; unclear D gene. With 3 bases removed from V and 4 bases from J, the gap between germline ends came to 9 bases. Germline CDR1 reads SNHLY; CDR2 reads FYNNEI. The CDR3 runs to 13 residues. CDR3 coding DNA: TGTGCCAGCAGTGATAGGATCGGAGAGACCCAGTACTTC. It translates to CASSDRIGETQYF. Full variable domain (remainder filled in from reference TRBV2 and TRBJ2-5): EPEVTQTPSHQVTQMGQEVILRCVPISNHLYFYWYRQILGQKVEFLVSFYNNEISEKSEIFDDQFSVERPDGSNFTLKIRSTKLEDSAMYFCASSDRIGETQYFGPGTRLLVL.

The V call is TRBV11-2, the J call TRBJ2-7; 7 bases are shared with TRBD2. The ends lost 5 bases at V and 3 bases at J; junction bases unmatched: 10. There are 15 residues in the CDR3. The germline CDR1 and CDR2 sequences are SGHAT and FQNNGV. The CDR3 loop reads CASSPPHGGIYEQYF. As DNA, the CDR3 is TGTGCCAGCAGCCCTCCCCACGGGGGGATCTACGAGCAGTACTTC.

The J gene is TRBJ2-7, the V gene TRBV10-3; D ambiguous. This CDR3 region has 11 residues. Germline CDR1 and CDR2: ENHRY and SYGVKD. V lost 8 bases and J 0 bases, leaving 5 bases between the germline ends. Here the CDR3 DNA reads TGTGCCATCGGAGACTCCTACGAGCAGTACTTC. Encoded protein: CAIGDSYEQYF.

V usage is TRBV7-2 and J usage is TRBJ2-7; D possibly corresponds to TRBD2 (6 bases). Germline assignment: CDR1 SGHTA and CDR2 FQGNSA. This CDR3 is built from 14 residues. V lost 0 bases, J lost 5 bases, and 11 bases lay in between. The CDR3, as DNA: TGTGCCAGCAGCTTAGCGCACGGAGGGGACGAGCAGTACTTC. Translation gives CASSLAHGGDEQYF.

The V and J genes are TRBV28 and TRBJ2-3; D remains ambiguous. This CDR3 region has 15 residues. V gave up 4 bases and J gave up 4 bases, with 15 bases separating them. The germline CDR1 and CDR2 sequences are MDHEN and SYDVKM. CDR3 amino acids: CASSSHTRSADTQYF. As DNA, the CDR3 is TGTGCCAGCAGTTCGCATACACGAAGCGCAGATACGCAGTATTTT.

This rearrangement joins TRBV6-5 to TRBJ1-1, with D possibly TRBD1 on 6 matching bases. Trimming left V 6 bases short and J 10 bases short, with 15 bases between. CDR3 length equals 12 residues. Germline CDR1 and CDR2: MNHEY and SVGAGI. CDR3 amino acids: CASSSGGPRAFF. The CDR3 nucleotides read TGTGCCAGCAGCTCGGGGGGGCCACGAGCTTTCTTT.

The chain couples TRBV28 to TRBJ2-2, with D possibly being TRBD2 (6 bases). CDR3 length: 18 residues. Between the trimmed V and J ends, which lost 3 bases and 6 bases, there was a span of 23 bases. CDR1 and CDR2 (germline): MDHEN, SYDVKM. For the CDR3, the DNA is TGTGCCAGCAGTTTCGGGGCGGGGTCCTCTGTTTCTTCCGGGGAGCTGTTTTTT. Protein sequence: CASSFGAGSSVSSGELFF.

A word on this clone: A junction end diverges from the germline sequence, so it may reflect a read error. The chain combines TRBV30 with TRBJ1-2; TRBD1 might be the D (5 bases). This CDR3 contains 13 residues. CDR1 is GTSNPN and CDR2 is SVGIG in the germline V gene (reference sequence). The CDR3 is CAWKRRGVRDSIF. In DNA, the CDR3 is TGTGCCTGGAAAAGGAGGGGAGTCCGGGACTCAATCTTC.

J is TRBJ1-2 and V is TRBV7-8; 12 bases are shared with TRBD1. The CDR3 has 18 amino acids. The V segment lost 5 bases and the J segment 4 bases; nucleotides outside the gene matches: 14. Germline V lookup: CDR1 SGHVS, CDR2 FQNEAQ. The CDR3 DNA reads TGTGCCAGCAGCCAAAGGGCGGGACAGGGGGCGCGAGGCTATGGCTACACCTTC. Its translation: CASSQRAGQGARGYGYTF. Filled out from reference TRBV7-8 and TRBJ1-2, the complete variable domain reads GAGVSQSPRYKVAKRGQDVALRCDPISGHVSLFWYQQALGQGPEFLTYFQNEAQLDKSGLPSDRFFAERPEGSVSTLKIQRTQQEDSAVYLCASSQRAGQGARGYGYTFGSGTRLTVV.

The rearrangement uses TRBV11-2 and TRBJ1-5, with 8 bases fitting TRBD1. Germline CDR1 is SGHAT and CDR2 is FQNNGV. The V segment lost 4 bases and the J segment 2 bases; nucleotides outside the gene matches: 4. The CDR3 totals 15 residues. In DNA form, the CDR3 reads TGTGCCAGCAGCTGGGACAGGTGGGGCAATCAGCCCCAGCATTTT. This gives the protein CASSWDRWGNQPQHF.

The V and J genes are TRBV28 and TRBJ1-5; D gene ambiguous. The CDR3 is made up of 15 amino acids. Deletions cut 4 bases from V and 0 bases from J, with 10 bases between. From germline, CDR1 is MDHEN and CDR2 SYDVKM. The CDR3 DNA follows: TGTGCCAGCAGTTACACGGATTATAGCAATCAGCCCCAGCATTTT. This gives the protein CASSYTDYSNQPQHF. Using reference TRBV28 and TRBJ1-5 for the parts outside the CDR3, the full variable domain is DVKVTQSSRYLVKRTGEKVFLECVQDMDHENMFWYRQDPGLGLRLIYFSYDVKMKEKGDIPEGYSVSREKKERFSLILESASTNQTSMYLCASSYTDYSNQPQHFGDGTRLSIL.

V usage is TRBV2 and J usage is TRBJ2-7; the D gene is possibly TRBD2 (5 bases). Looked up from germline, CDR1 is SNHLY and CDR2 is FYNNEI. This CDR3 is 11 amino acids long. V was pared by 10 bases and J by 4 bases, with 11 bases between. The DNA for the CDR3 is TGTGCCACCCAAGTAGCGTACGAGCAGTACTTC. Its translation: CATQVAYEQYF.

V and J are TRBV24-1 and TRBJ2-5; no definite D call. Germline V gene sequence: CDR1 KGHDR, CDR2 SFDVKD. V was cut by 2 bases and J by 5 bases, with 5 bases left in between. This CDR3 has 12 amino acids. CDR3 nucleotide sequence: TGTGCCACCAGTGATTCCATGGAGACCCAGTACTTC. Encoded protein: CATSDSMETQYF.

The rearrangement links TRBV5-1 to TRBJ2-7; perhaps D is TRBD1 or TRBD2 (5 bases each). Trimming removed 4 bases at V and 2 bases at J, with 16 bases between. Looked up from germline, CDR1 is SGHRS and CDR2 is YFSETQ. This CDR3 is 15 amino acids long. The CDR3 region is CASSPRESGTYEQYF. Here the CDR3 DNA reads TGCGCCAGCAGCCCCAGGGAGTCTGGGACCTACGAGCAGTACTTC.

The chain uses TRBV19 and TRBJ1-3; D possibly corresponds to TRBD1 (5 bases). The CDR3 length is 15 residues. The germline CDR1 and CDR2 sequences are LNHDA and SQIVND (reference sequence). V was cut by 6 bases and J by 4 bases, with 16 bases left in between. The CDR3 region is CASSLPGDHGNTIYF. Here the CDR3 DNA reads TGTGCCAGTAGCCTACCCGGGGACCACGGAAACACCATATATTTT.

This clone has only one observation. The chain joins TRBV7-6 to TRBJ1-3, with D perhaps TRBD1 (6 bases). Germline-derived CDR1 and CDR2 are SGHVS and FNYEAQ. Deletions cut 5 bases from V and 0 bases from J, with 8 bases between. The CDR3 is 14 residues long. This CDR3 reads CASSRGGSGNTIYF. CDR3 DNA: TGTGCCAGCAGCAGGGGGGGCTCTGGAAACACCATATATTTT. Complete variable domain (other parts from reference TRBV7-6 and TRBJ1-3): GAGVSQSPRYKVTKRGQDVALRCDPISGHVSLYWYRQALGQGPEFLTYFNYEAQQDKSGLPNDRFSAERPEGSISTLTIQRTEQRDSAMYRCASSRGGSGNTIYFGEGSWLTVV.

The gene calls are TRBV18 and TRBJ1-1, with 9 bases fitting TRBD1. The CDR3 runs to 13 residues. V gave up 5 bases and J gave up 3 bases; unmatched junction bases: 1. Per the germline V gene, CDR1 is KGHSH and CDR2 is LQKENI. The CDR3 spells CASSRTGDTEAFF. In nucleotides, the CDR3 is TGTGCCAGCTCAAGGACAGGGGACACTGAAGCTTTCTTT. The full variable domain, rest sourced from reference TRBV18 and TRBJ1-1, is NAGVMQNPRHLVRRRGQEARLRCSPMKGHSHVYWYRQLPEEGLKFMVYLQKENIIDESGMPKERFSAEFPKEGPSILRIQQVVRGDSAAYFCASSRTGDTEAFFGQGTRLTVV.

This clone was detected only a few times. This chain connects TRBV10-1 to TRBJ2-1; no clear D. This CDR3 spans 14 amino acids. Germline V lookup: CDR1 WNHNN, CDR2 SYGVQD (reference sequence). With 6 bases removed from V and 6 bases from J, the gap between germline ends came to 15 bases. CDR3 residues: CASSDTLARNEQFF. The CDR3 DNA reads as TGCGCCAGCAGCGATACATTAGCCCGCAATGAGCAGTTCTTC.

This chain uses TRBV29-1 with TRBJ1-5; no definite D call. This CDR3 comprises 14 residues. The germline V gene encodes CDR1 SQVTM and CDR2 ANQGSEA. Trimming shortened V by 7 bases and J by 3 bases, and 16 bases separated the two germline ends. Here the CDR3 DNA reads TGCAGCGCCAAGTTAGGGAGTTACAATCAGCCCCAGCATTTT. Encoded protein: CSAKLGSYNQPQHF.

The chain combines TRBV6-5 with TRBJ2-3, with a weak D call TRBD2 (5 bases). CDR3 length: 13 residues. Between the trimmed V and J ends, which lost 7 bases and 2 bases, there was a span of 10 bases. Germline V gene data show CDR1 as MNHEY and CDR2 as SVGAGI. The CDR3 region is CASKVRDTDTQYF. The CDR3 coding sequence is TGTGCCAGCAAAGTCCGGGACACAGATACGCAGTATTTT.

This chain uses TRBV28 with TRBJ1-4; the D gene is possibly TRBD1 (5 bases). V was trimmed by 8 bases and J by 10 bases, leaving 17 bases between them. Germline-derived CDR1 and CDR2 are MDHEN and SYDVKM. This CDR3 contains 13 residues. The DNA of the CDR3 is TGTGCCAGCGGGACGGGACCGATTTCAAAACTGTTTTTT. Amino acids: CASGTGPISKLFF.

The CDR3: CASSPMITGTYSGNTIYF. As DNA, the CDR3 is TGTGCCAGCTCACCAATGATTACCGGGACATACTCTGGAAACACCATATATTTT. This chain uses TRBV18 with TRBJ1-3; weak D call: TRBD1 (6 bases). CDR3 size: 18 residues. The germline V gene encodes CDR1 KGHSH and CDR2 LQKENI. Trimming removed 2 bases from V and 0 bases from J, with 17 bases in between.

The rearrangement links TRBV25-1 to TRBJ1-1, with D possibly being TRBD1 (6 bases). This CDR3 is built from 15 residues. With 4 bases removed from V and 3 bases from J, the gap between germline ends came to 15 bases. Germline CDR1 reads MGHDK; CDR2 reads SYGVNS. The CDR3 spells CASSGDTGGHTEAFF. The CDR3 bases are TGTGCCAGCAGTGGCGACACCGGGGGCCACACTGAAGCTTTCTTT.

The chain is built from TRBV5-1 and TRBJ2-7; D perhaps matches TRBD1 (5 bases). V shed 0 bases and J shed 2 bases, with 9 bases lying between them. The CDR3 runs 14 residues. Germline V lookup: CDR1 SGHRS, CDR2 YFSETQ. CDR3 in amino acids: CASSLEGAAYEQYF. The CDR3 region has the DNA TGCGCCAGCAGCTTGGAAGGGGCGGCCTACGAGCAGTACTTC.

The chain combines TRBV18 with TRBJ1-3; maybe TRBD1 (6 bases). Germline V lookup: CDR1 KGHSH, CDR2 LQKENI. This CDR3 has 15 amino acids. V shed 6 bases and J shed 0 bases, with 12 bases lying between them. The CDR3 coding sequence is TGTGCCAGCTCTCCAGGGGAAGTCTCTGGAAACACCATATATTTT. This gives the protein CASSPGEVSGNTIYF.